This T cell receptor beta chain was sequenced in a study of tumor and adjacent non-tumor tissue in lung cancer. TCRbeta libraries were built with three rounds of nested PCR, modified from ARM-PCR. TCRdb reprocessed the multiplex PCR reads with MiXCR, giving one entry per CDR3 protein. The sample includes just over 200,000 distinct CDR3 sequences, around 70% of them seen just once. The CDR3 runs to 14 residues. Germline V gene sequence: CDR1 SNHLY, CDR2 FYNNEI. Comment on this clonotype: Germline and junction disagree at one end, which may indicate a read error.

This sample's RNA came from whole unsorted tissue. The clonotype was recovered from a man between 60 and 75 years old with non-small cell lung cancer. This rearrangement joins TRBV2 to TRBJ1-5, with D possibly TRBD1 on 5 matching bases. Sequenced material: lung tumor tissue. CDR3 sequence reads: CASSGQGGNQPHHF. The DNA of the CDR3 is TGTGCCAGCAGTGGGCAGGGTGGCAATCAGCCCCATCATTTT.